The 19 T cell receptor beta chains in this list originate from one sample, sequenced in a study of T cells after yellow fever vaccination. One entry per CDR3 protein, called by TCRdb with MiXCR from the 5' RACE reads. This sample has some 120,000 distinct CDR3 sequences; about 15% occur once, and the top ten carry more than 40%. This specimen consisted of CD8+ T cells sorted from PBMCs, obtained 5 days after the yellow fever booster vaccination. These receptors all come from a man in his late teens or twenties who received the YFV17D yellow fever vaccine.

CDR3 residues: CASSGDSYYEQYF. CDR3 sequence (DNA): TGTGCCAGCAGCGGGGACAGCTACTACGAGCAGTACTTC. The chain has TRBV9 and TRBJ2-7; 7 nucleotides agree with TRBD1. Germline V lookup: CDR1 SGDLS, CDR2 YYNGEE. The ends lost 3 bases at V and 3 bases at J; junction bases unmatched: 3. The CDR3 covers 13 residues.

The V call is TRBV4-1, the J call TRBJ1-1; the D is unclear. Germline lookup yields CDR1 MGHRA and CDR2 YSYEKL. V gave up 1 base and J gave up 1 base, with 7 bases separating them. This CDR3 has 14 residues. The CDR3 loop reads CASSQAEANTEAFF. The CDR3 nucleotides are TGCGCCAGCAGCCAAGCAGAGGCGAACACTGAAGCTTTCTTT.

The rearrangement uses TRBV20-1 and TRBJ1-3, with no clear D. Per the germline V gene, CDR1 is DFQATT and CDR2 is SNEGSKA (reference sequence). V lost 0 bases and J 0 bases, leaving 18 bases between the germline ends. The CDR3 length is 18 residues. CDR3 nucleotides: TGCAGTGCTAGAGATACAGCCAACTTATCTTACTCTGGAAACACCATATATTTT. It encodes CSARDTANLSYSGNTIYF.

The chain combines TRBV5-5 with TRBJ2-7, with TRBD2 identical over 10 bases. With V trimmed by 5 bases and J by 2 bases, 4 bases remained unmatched. The CDR3 extends over 14 amino acids. Per the germline V gene, CDR1 is SGHKS and CDR2 is YYEKEE (reference sequence). This CDR3 reads CASSRLAGPYEQYV. CDR3 bases: TGTGCCAGCAGTCGACTAGCGGGCCCCTACGAGCAGTACGTC.

The gene calls are TRBV7-9 and TRBJ2-1; the D is unclear. Trimming shortened V by 3 bases and J by 3 bases, and 12 bases separated the two germline ends. Looked up from germline, CDR1 is SEHNR and CDR2 is FQNEAQ (reference sequence). The CDR3 runs 15 residues. The CDR3 DNA is TGTGCCAGCAGCTTGGCTACACGCCTCTACAATGAGCAGTTCTTC. Protein sequence: CASSLATRLYNEQFF.

This chain uses TRBV29-1 with TRBJ1-1; a possible D gene is TRBD1 (5 bases). The V end lost 6 bases, the J end lost 2 bases, and 13 bases lay between the germline ends. CDR1 and CDR2 (germline): SQVTM, ANQGSEA. The CDR3 extends over 13 amino acids. This CDR3 reads CSVMTAKNTEAFF. The CDR3 region has the DNA TGCAGCGTGATGACAGCTAAAAACACTGAAGCTTTCTTT.

This chain joins TRBV4-1 and TRBJ2-3; a possible D gene is TRBD1 (5 bases). CDR1 and CDR2 from the germline V gene are MGHRA and YSYEKL. This CDR3 region has 14 residues. V shed 3 bases and J shed 2 bases, with 9 bases lying between them. CDR3 region: CASSHDSSTDTQYF. In DNA, the CDR3 is TGCGCCAGCAGCCACGACAGCTCCACAGATACGCAGTATTTT.

This clonotype turned up a few times. The chain uses TRBV6-4 and TRBJ1-1, with a possible D match to TRBD1 (6 bases). Looked up from germline, CDR1 is MRHNA and CDR2 is SNTAGT. V lost 6 bases to trimming and J lost 5 bases, with 19 bases between them. This CDR3 is built from 15 residues. The CDR3 loop reads CASRDLTGSGTEAFF. CDR3 in DNA: TGTGCCAGCAGGGATTTAACAGGGTCGGGGACTGAAGCTTTCTTT.

In its sample, this clonotype was seen a few times. This chain joins TRBV6-2 or TRBV6-3 and TRBJ2-2; 7 bases line up with TRBD1. CDR3 size: 18 residues. V lost 6 bases to trimming and J lost 2 bases; unmatched junction nucleotides: 15. Germline CDR1 and CDR2: MNHEY and SVGEGT. The CDR3 DNA is TGTGCCAGCAGAACCCTTTTGATAGGGGGCCTTAACACCGGGGAGCTGTTTTTT. Its translation is CASRTLLIGGLNTGELFF.

This clonotype was seen a handful of times. The chain links TRBV18 to TRBJ2-7, with D hard to call. Trimming cost V 2 bases and J 0 bases, with 11 bases left between them. Germline V gene lookup returns CDR1 KGHSH and CDR2 LQKENI. The CDR3 extends over 15 amino acids. The CDR3 DNA reads as TGTGCCAGCTCACCAAGTCTCTCACCCTCCTACGAGCAGTACTTC. It is translated as CASSPSLSPSYEQYF.

The gene calls are TRBV15 and TRBJ1-1; the D is unclear. The CDR3 loop spans 13 amino acids. Germline lookup yields CDR1 LNHNV and CDR2 YYDKDF (reference sequence). Trimming removed 6 bases at V and 1 base at J, with 9 bases between. The CDR3 here is CATRAGRNTEAFF. The CDR3 DNA reads as TGTGCCACCAGAGCAGGTCGGAACACTGAAGCTTTCTTT. Supplemented by reference TRBV15 and TRBJ1-1, the full variable domain reads DAMVIQNPRYQVTQFGKPVTLSCSQTLNHNVMYWYQQKSSQAPKLLFHYYDKDFNNEADTPDNFQSRRPNTSFCFLDIRSPGLGDTAMYLCATRAGRNTEAFFGQGTRLTVV.

The chain has TRBV4-1 and TRBJ2-2; D is unresolved. The CDR3 contains 15 residues. The V end was cut by 1 base, the J end by 3 bases, with 9 bases between. CDR1 MGHRA and CDR2 YSYEKL come from the germline V gene. CDR3 sequence (DNA): TGCGCCAGCAGCCAAGTCGAAGGAGACACCGGGGAGCTGTTTTTT. It encodes CASSQVEGDTGELFF.

This clonotype appeared many times. The chain is built from TRBV5-1 and TRBJ1-1; D not certain. CDR3 length: 14 amino acids. V lost 4 bases, J lost 0 bases, and 10 bases lay in between. Germline CDR1 is SGHRS and CDR2 is YFSETQ. The CDR3 here is CASSPVTMNTEAFF. The CDR3 region has the DNA TGCGCCAGCAGCCCAGTAACTATGAACACTGAAGCTTTCTTT.

The chain carries TRBV11-2 and TRBJ2-1; D unresolved. Trimming shortened V by 1 base and J by 3 bases, and 10 bases separated the two germline ends. The CDR3 covers 15 residues. Germline V lookup: CDR1 SGHAT, CDR2 FQNNGV. The CDR3 reads CASSLAGGHYNEQFF. Here the CDR3 DNA reads TGTGCCAGCAGCTTAGCGGGCGGCCACTACAATGAGCAGTTCTTC. Supplemented by reference TRBV11-2 and TRBJ2-1, the full variable domain reads EAGVAQSPRYKIIEKRQSVAFWCNPISGHATLYWYQQILGQGPKLLIQFQNNGVVDDSQLPKDRFSAERLKGVDSTLKIQPAKLEDSAVYLCASSLAGGHYNEQFFGPGTRLTVL.

This clonotype was counted only a few times. This chain connects TRBV7-6 to TRBJ2-2, with 9 bases aligning to TRBD1. Trimming took 5 bases from V and 6 from J; bases not matched to a gene: 10. The germline V gene encodes CDR1 SGHVS and CDR2 FNYEAQ. This CDR3 is built from 16 residues. For the CDR3, the DNA is TGTGCCAGCAGCGGAAGGGACAGGGAGCTGGCCGGGGAGCTGTTTTTT. It codes for CASSGRDRELAGELFF.

The gene calls are TRBV5-1 and TRBJ1-1; 9 bases line up with TRBD1. CDR1 and CDR2 from the germline V gene are SGHRS and YFSETQ. The CDR3 covers 18 residues. V lost 0 bases and J lost 1; bases outside the gene matches: 10. CDR3: CASSLVGQGSFQNTEAFF. DNA of the CDR3: TGCGCCAGCAGCTTGGTTGGACAGGGGAGTTTTCAGAACACTGAAGCTTTCTTT.

This clonotype was seen a few times. The chain links TRBV23-1 to TRBJ2-5; D is unclear. TRBV23-1 carries the ORF label, with uncertain function. Trimming took 7 bases from V and 2 from J, leaving 11 bases between them. The CDR3 spans 13 residues. The CDR3: CASTLAVQETQYF. CDR3 in DNA: TGCGCCAGCACCCTGGCAGTGCAAGAGACCCAGTACTTC.

This clonotype was detected many times. The V and J genes are TRBV7-2 and TRBJ2-3; TRBD2 agrees at 9 bases. Per the germline V gene, CDR1 is SGHTA and CDR2 is FQGNSA. V lost 5 bases, J lost 5 bases, and 8 bases stayed unmatched. The CDR3 has 15 residues. The CDR3 DNA is TGTGCCAGCAGCCGTACTAGCGGGCGAGGAGATACGCAGTATTTT. It translates to CASSRTSGRGDTQYF.

This clonotype appeared a few times. The V gene is TRBV4-3, the J gene TRBJ2-5, with 7 bases that match TRBD2. Germline-derived CDR1 and CDR2 are LGHNA and YSLEER. J gave up 4 bases and V 0 bases, and 14 bases lay outside the gene matches. This CDR3 is built from 18 residues. Written as DNA, the CDR3 is TGCGCCAGCAGCCAAGAAGAGGGCCTAGCGGCCCCTCCAGAGACCCAGTACTTC. Its protein product is CASSQEEGLAAPPETQYF.